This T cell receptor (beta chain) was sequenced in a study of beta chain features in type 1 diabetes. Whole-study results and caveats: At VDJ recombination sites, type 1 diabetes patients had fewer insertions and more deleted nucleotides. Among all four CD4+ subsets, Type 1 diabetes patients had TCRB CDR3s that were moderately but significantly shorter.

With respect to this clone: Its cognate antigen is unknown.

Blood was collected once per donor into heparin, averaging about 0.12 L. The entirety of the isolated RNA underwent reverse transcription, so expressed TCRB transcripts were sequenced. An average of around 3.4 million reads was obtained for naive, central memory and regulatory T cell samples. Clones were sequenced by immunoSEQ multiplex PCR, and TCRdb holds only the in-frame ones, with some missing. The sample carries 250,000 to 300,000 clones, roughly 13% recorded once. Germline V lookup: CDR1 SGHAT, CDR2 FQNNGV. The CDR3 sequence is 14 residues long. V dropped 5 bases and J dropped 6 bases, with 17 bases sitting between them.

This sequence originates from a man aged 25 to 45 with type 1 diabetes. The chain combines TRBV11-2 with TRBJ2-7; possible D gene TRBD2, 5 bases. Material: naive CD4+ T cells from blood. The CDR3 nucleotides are TGTGCCAGCAGCCTCCGGACTGTGGCAGGCGAGCAGTACTTC. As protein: CASSLRTVAGEQYF.